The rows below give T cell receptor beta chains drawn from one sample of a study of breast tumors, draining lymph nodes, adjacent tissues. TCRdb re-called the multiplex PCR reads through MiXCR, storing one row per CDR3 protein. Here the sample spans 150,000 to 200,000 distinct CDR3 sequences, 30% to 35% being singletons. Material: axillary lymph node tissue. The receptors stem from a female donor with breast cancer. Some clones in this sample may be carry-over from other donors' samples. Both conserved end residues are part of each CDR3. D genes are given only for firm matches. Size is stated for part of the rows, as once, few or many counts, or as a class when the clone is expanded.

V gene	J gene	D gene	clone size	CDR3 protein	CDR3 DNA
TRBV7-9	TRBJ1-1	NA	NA	CASSFPSDGNTEAFF	TGTGCCAGCAGCTTCCCTTCGGACGGGAACACTGAAGCTTTCTTT
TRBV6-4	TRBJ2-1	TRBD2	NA	CASCVLAGAYNEQFF	TGTGCCAGCTGTGTTCTAGCGGGAGCCTACAATGAGCAGTTCTTC
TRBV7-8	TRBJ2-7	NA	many	CASSLLGGSSSYEQYF	TGTGCCAGCAGCTTATTAGGCGGTTCCAGCTCCTACGAGCAGTACTTC
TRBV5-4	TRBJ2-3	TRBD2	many	CASSPPGAGGTDTQYF	TGTGCCAGCAGCCCCCCGGGCGCGGGAGGCACAGATACGCAGTATTTT
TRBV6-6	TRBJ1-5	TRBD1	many	CASQRTGAGNQPQHF	TGTGCCAGCCAGCGAACAGGGGCGGGCAATCAGCCCCAGCATTTT
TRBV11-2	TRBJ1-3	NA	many	CASKMGVGSGNTIYF	TGTGCCAGCAAAATGGGGGTGGGCTCTGGAAACACCATATATTTT
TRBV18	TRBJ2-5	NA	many	CASSYRQETQYF	TGTGCCAGCTCGTATCGGCAAGAGACCCAGTACTTC
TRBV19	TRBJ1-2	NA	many	CASSTPEDSYGYTF	TGTGCCAGTAGTACCCCCGAGGACAGTTATGGCTACACCTTC
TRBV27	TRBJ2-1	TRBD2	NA	CASSLPGLAGGMDNEQFF	TGTGCCAGCAGTTTGCCGGGACTAGCGGGAGGGATGGACAATGAGCAGTTCTTC
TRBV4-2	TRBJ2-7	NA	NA	CASSQEGAGKSGEQYF	TGTGCCAGCAGCCAAGAGGGTGCAGGGAAATCTGGCGAGCAGTACTTC
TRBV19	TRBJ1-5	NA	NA	CASSTLRGFGQPQHF	TGTGCCAGTAGTACACTCCGTGGTTTTGGTCAGCCCCAGCATTTT
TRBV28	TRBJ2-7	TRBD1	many	CASRRQGSYEQYF	TGTGCCAGCAGAAGACAGGGCTCCTACGAGCAGTACTTC
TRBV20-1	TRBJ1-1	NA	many	CSASRPSGVTEAFF	TGCAGTGCTAGCAGACCCTCCGGCGTCACTGAAGCTTTCTTT
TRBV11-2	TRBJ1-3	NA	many	CASSLGGVGSGNTIYF	TGTGCCAGCAGCTTAGGAGGGGTAGGCTCTGGAAACACCATATATTTT
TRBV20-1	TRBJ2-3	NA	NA	CSARGAYAGFSYNEQYF	TGCAGTGCGCGAGGGGCTTATGCGGGTTTTTCCTACAATGAGCAGTATTTT
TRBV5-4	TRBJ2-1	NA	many	CASSFGWDNEQFF	TGTGCCAGCAGCTTCGGCTGGGACAATGAGCAGTTCTTC
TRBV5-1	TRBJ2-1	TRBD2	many	CASSLTSGAYNEQFF	TGCGCCAGCAGCTTAACCAGCGGGGCCTACAATGAGCAGTTCTTC
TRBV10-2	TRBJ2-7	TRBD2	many	CARRGGSFSFYEQYF	TGCGCCAGGCGGGGCGGGAGTTTCTCATTCTACGAGCAGTACTTC
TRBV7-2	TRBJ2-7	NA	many	CASSQELASFKYF	TGTGCCAGCAGCCAAGAACTCGCTAGCTTCAAGTACTTC
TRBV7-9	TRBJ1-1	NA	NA	CASSFKGGYLNTEAFF	TGTGCCAGCAGCTTTAAGGGGGGTTACTTGAACACTGAAGCTTTCTTT
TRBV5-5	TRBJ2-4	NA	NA	CASSLAVGRNIQYF	TGTGCCAGCAGCTTAGCGGTGGGGCGAAACATTCAGTACTTC
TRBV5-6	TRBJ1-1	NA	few	CASSLRRGRVAFF	TGTGCCAGCAGCTTGAGAAGGGGTAGGGTAGCTTTCTTT
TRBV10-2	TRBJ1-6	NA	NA	CASSETGLYSPLHF	TGCGCCAGCAGTGAGACAGGGCTGTATTCACCCCTCCACTTT
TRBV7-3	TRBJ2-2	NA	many	CASSLERVNTGELFF	TGTGCCAGCAGCCTCGAGAGGGTAAACACCGGGGAGCTGTTTTTT
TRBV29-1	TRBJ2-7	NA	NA	CSVARPYEQYF	TGCAGCGTCGCCAGACCCTACGAGCAGTACTTC
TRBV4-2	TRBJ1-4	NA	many	CASSQADSMNEKLFF	TGTGCCAGCAGCCAGGCAGACAGTATGAATGAAAAACTGTTTTTT
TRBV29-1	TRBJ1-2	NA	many	CSVEGGGYTF	TGCAGCGTTGAAGGCGGGGGCTACACCTTC
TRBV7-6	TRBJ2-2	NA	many	CASSPLNTGELFF	TGTGCCAGCAGCCCCCTGAACACCGGGGAGCTGTTTTTT
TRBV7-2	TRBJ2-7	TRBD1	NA	CASSQRQGQSEQYF	TGTGCCAGCAGCCAGAGACAGGGACAAAGCGAGCAGTACTTC
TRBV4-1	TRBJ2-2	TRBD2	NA	CASSQVVAGKDKHRGAVF	TGCGCCAGCAGCCAAGTAGTAGCGGGAAAAGATAAACACCGGGGAGCTGTTTTT
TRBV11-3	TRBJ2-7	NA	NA	CASSPQGLAYEQYF	TGTGCCAGCAGCCCCCAGGGATTGGCTTACGAGCAGTATTTC
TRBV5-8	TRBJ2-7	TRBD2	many	CASSLEGTSYEQYF	TGTGCCAGCAGCTTGGAAGGGACTAGCTACGAGCAGTACTTC
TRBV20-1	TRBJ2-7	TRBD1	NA	CSAYTGTGTEQYF	TGCAGTGCTTACACCGGGACAGGGACCGAGCAGTACTTC
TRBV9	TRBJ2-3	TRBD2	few	CASSGTSGGTDTQYF	TGTGCCAGCAGCGGGACTAGCGGGGGGACAGATACGCAGTATTTT
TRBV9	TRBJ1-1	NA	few	CASSVGAGFFEAFF	TGTGCCAGCAGCGTAGGGGCAGGATTTTTTGAAGCTTTCTTT
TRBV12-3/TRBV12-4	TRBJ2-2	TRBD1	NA	CASSLGRGQGGSGELFF	TGTGCCAGCAGTTTAGGTAGGGGACAGGGCGGTTCCGGGGAGCTGTTTTTT
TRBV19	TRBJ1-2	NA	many	CASSIFGNYGYTF	TGTGCCAGTAGTATTTTCGGGAACTATGGCTACACCTTC
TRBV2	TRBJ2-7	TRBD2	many	CASRDTSGDYEQYF	TGTGCCAGCAGGGACACTAGCGGCGACTACGAGCAGTACTTC
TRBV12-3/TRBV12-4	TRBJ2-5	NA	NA	CASSRDFQETQYF	TGTGCCAGCAGCCGGGACTTTCAAGAGACCCAGTACTTC
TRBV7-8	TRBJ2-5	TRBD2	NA	CASSLGTSGGIQETQYF	TGTGCCAGCAGCTTAGGGACTAGCGGGGGGATCCAAGAGACCCAGTACTTC
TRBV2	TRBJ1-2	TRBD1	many	CASREDRAGGYTF	TGTGCCAGCAGAGAAGACAGGGCGGGGGGCTACACCTTC
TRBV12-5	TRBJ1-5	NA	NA	CASGFVTDTTTNQPQHF	TGTGCTAGTGGTTTCGTAACGGACACCACTACGAATCAGCCCCAGCATTTT
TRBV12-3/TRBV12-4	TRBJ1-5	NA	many	CASSPYSSTGQPQHF	TGTGCCAGCAGTCCCTACTCCAGTACGGGTCAGCCCCAGCATTTT
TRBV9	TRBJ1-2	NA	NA	CASSTRDLYGYTF	TGTGCCAGCAGCACCCGTGACTTGTATGGCTACACCTTC
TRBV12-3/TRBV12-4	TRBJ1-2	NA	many	CASSLASSYYGYTF	TGTGCCAGCAGTTTAGCCAGCTCCTACTATGGCTACACCTTC
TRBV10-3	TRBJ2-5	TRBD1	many	CAISPQGARETQYF	TGTGCCATCAGTCCACAGGGGGCTCGAGAGACCCAGTACTTC
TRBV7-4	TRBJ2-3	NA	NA	CASSQTAVTDTQYF	TGTGCCAGCAGCCAAACGGCCGTCACAGATACGCAGTATTTT
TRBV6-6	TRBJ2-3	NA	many	CASSYSGLGNTDTQYF	TGTGCCAGCAGTTACTCGGGCCTAGGGAACACAGATACGCAGTATTTT
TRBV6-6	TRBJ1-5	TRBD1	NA	CASSRTGSHQPQHF	TGTGCCAGCAGTCGGACAGGGAGTCATCAGCCCCAGCATTTT
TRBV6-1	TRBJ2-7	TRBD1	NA	CASSEGTGGGEQYF	TGTGCCAGCAGTGAAGGGACAGGGGGGGGCGAGCAGTACTTC
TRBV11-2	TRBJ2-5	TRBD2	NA	CASSLAGRAGGETQYF	TGTGCCAGCAGCTTAGCCGGCCGTGCGGGGGGGGAGACCCAGTACTTC
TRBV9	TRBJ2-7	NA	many	CASSTSGSYEQYF	TGTGCCAGCAGTACCAGCGGTTCCTACGAGCAGTACTTC
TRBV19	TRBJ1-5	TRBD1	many	CASSSQDRVDQPQHF	TGTGCCAGTAGTAGCCAAGACAGGGTCGATCAGCCCCAGCATTTT
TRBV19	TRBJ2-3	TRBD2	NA	CTSSMSSGSWSGDTQSF	TGTACCAGTAGTATGTCTAGCGGGAGTTGGAGTGGGGATACGCAGTCCTTT
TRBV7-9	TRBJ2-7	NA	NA	CGSSSGGHNSYEQYF	TGTGGCAGCAGCTCAGGAGGACACAACTCCTACGAGCAGTACTTC
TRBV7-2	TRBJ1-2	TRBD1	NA	CASSLTGGLRDGYPF	TGTGCCAGCAGCTTAACAGGGGGCTTAAGAGATGGCTACCCCTTC